The next 32 T cell receptor beta chains were all read from a single sample in a study of siplizumab effects on memory and regulatory T cells. Clones were read by immunoSEQ multiplex PCR, and TCRdb kept only the in-frame ones, dropping some. The data show under 110,000 clones, about nine tenths seen once. Specimen: non-Treg CD4+ T cells sorted from blood. These receptors originate from a human donor in good health.

CDR3 sequence (DNA): TGTGCCAGCAGTAAAAAACAGGGGGCGAGCACTGGAAACACCATATATTTT. Amino acid sequence: CASSKKQGASTGNTIYF. V usage is TRBV6-4 and J usage is TRBJ1-3; 9 nucleotides agree with TRBD1. V was pared by 5 bases and J by 2 bases, with 10 bases of the junction left unmatched. Germline-derived CDR1 and CDR2 are MRHNA and SNTAGT. This CDR3 spans 17 amino acids.

The genes are TRBV18 and TRBJ1-1; 8 nucleotides line up with TRBD1. Germline CDR1 is KGHSH and CDR2 is LQKENI. This CDR3 is built from 16 residues. V was clipped by 1 base and J by 4 bases; unmatched bases: 8. This CDR3 reads CASSPLQGARGTEAFF. The CDR3, as DNA: TGTGCCAGCTCACCACTGCAGGGGGCGAGGGGCACTGAAGCTTTCTTT.

The V gene is TRBV6-5, the J gene TRBJ1-2; D is ambiguous. V was trimmed by 2 bases and J by 4 bases, leaving 14 bases between them. The CDR3 spans 15 residues. The V gene's germline CDR1 is MNHEY and CDR2 SVGAGI. The CDR3 loop reads CASSYTRNFGYGYTF. The CDR3 DNA reads TGTGCCAGCAGTTACACCAGGAATTTTGGCTATGGCTACACCTTC.

The rearrangement joins TRBV19 to TRBJ2-5, with D possibly called TRBD1 or TRBD2 (5 bases each). Trimming stripped 2 bases from V and 2 bases from J, with 12 bases between. The CDR3 sequence is 15 residues long. Per the germline V gene, CDR1 is LNHDA and CDR2 is SQIVND (reference sequence). CDR3 region: CASSITGRGQETQYF. CDR3 nucleotide sequence: TGTGCCAGTAGTATAACAGGACGGGGACAAGAGACCCAGTACTTC.

The CDR3 protein is CASSFASGGYNEQFF. In nucleotides, the CDR3 is TGTGCCAGCAGTTTCGCCAGCGGGGGCTACAATGAGCAGTTCTTC. The chain is built from TRBV27 and TRBJ2-1; 8 nucleotides line up with TRBD2. This CDR3 contains 15 residues. Germline V gene data show CDR1 as MNHEY and CDR2 as SMNVEV (reference sequence). V lost 3 bases to trimming and J lost 3 bases; unmatched junction nucleotides: 4.

This clone showed up just once. The CDR3 DNA sequence: TGTGCCAGCAGTGAGGGAGGACCCTCCTACGAGCAGTACTTC. Encoded protein: CASSEGGPSYEQYF. The V call is TRBV6-1, the J call TRBJ2-7; possibly TRBD2 for D (6 bases). The germline V and J ends were trimmed by 3 bases and 0 bases, with 9 bases remaining between them. Germline V gene sequence: CDR1 MNHNS, CDR2 SASEGT. The CDR3 is 14 residues long.

V usage is TRBV6-1 and J usage is TRBJ1-1; D is undetermined. V lost 6 bases and J 4 bases, leaving 9 bases between the germline ends. The CDR3 spans 12 residues. CDR1 MNHNS and CDR2 SASEGT come from the germline V gene. CDR3 nucleotides: TGTGCCAGCAGAGACCGTACCACTGAAGCTTTCTTT. Protein: CASRDRTTEAFF.

The chain carries TRBV13 and TRBJ1-6, with D tentatively TRBD1 (6 bases). Germline CDR1 and CDR2: PRHDT and FYEKMQ (reference sequence). The germline V and J ends were trimmed by 1 base and 9 bases, with 10 bases remaining between them. CDR3 length: 14 residues. The CDR3 region is CASSLAGASSPLHF. Here the CDR3 DNA reads TGTGCCAGCAGCTTAGCAGGGGCCTCTTCACCCCTCCACTTT.

This chain uses TRBV11-3 with TRBJ1-2, with D unclear. CDR1 is SGHNT, CDR2 YENEEA, per germline. V was trimmed by 1 base and J by 5 bases, leaving 14 bases between them. There are 15 residues in the CDR3. The CDR3 loop is CASSLAGPLAYGYTF. The CDR3 nucleotides are TGTGCCAGCAGCTTAGCGGGTCCTTTGGCATATGGCTACACCTTC.

The rearrangement uses TRBV10-3 and TRBJ1-2; unclear D gene. The CDR3 has 12 residues. Trimming removed 3 bases from V and 5 bases from J, with 7 bases in between. From germline, CDR1 is ENHRY and CDR2 SYGVKD. CDR3 nucleotide sequence: TGTGCCATCAGTGAAACGGGATATGGCTACACCTTC. Its translation is CAISETGYGYTF.

The sample holds a few counts of this clone. The chain employs TRBV10-3 and TRBJ1-1, with D uncertain. In germline, CDR1 is ENHRY, CDR2 SYGVKD. The CDR3 is 13 amino acids. Deletions cut 5 bases from V and 1 base from J, with 8 bases between. CDR3 region: CAISTKWNTEAFF. The CDR3 DNA reads as TGTGCCATCAGTACTAAATGGAACACTGAAGCTTTCTTT.

The V call is TRBV9, the J call TRBJ1-4; D is uncertain. The germline V and J ends were trimmed by 1 base and 4 bases, with 11 bases remaining between them. The V gene's germline CDR1 is SGDLS and CDR2 YYNGEE. This CDR3 is 15 amino acids long. DNA for the CDR3: TGTGCCAGCAGCGTAAGCGGGCGGATTAATGAAAAACTGTTTTTT. Amino acid sequence: CASSVSGRINEKLFF.

This chain joins TRBV6-1 and TRBJ2-5; 10 bases are a match to TRBD1. Losses at the gene ends were 7 bases for V and 3 bases for J; bases not matched to a gene: 8. Germline V CDR1 and CDR2: MNHNS, SASEGT. This CDR3 comprises 15 residues. The CDR3 sequence is CASNWGTGVEETQYF. CDR3 coding DNA: TGTGCCAGCAATTGGGGGACAGGGGTCGAAGAGACCCAGTACTTC.

The genes are TRBV28 and TRBJ1-3, with TRBD1 matching over 7 bases. Unmatched junction bases numbered 3, after V lost 2 bases and J lost 2 bases. Germline values: CDR1 MDHEN, CDR2 SYDVKM. There are 15 residues in the CDR3. CDR3 nucleotides: TGTGCCAGCAGTTTACCACAGGGGACTGGAAACACCATATATTTT. Encoded protein: CASSLPQGTGNTIYF.

The V gene is TRBV23-1, the J gene TRBJ2-5, with D possibly being TRBD1 (6 bases). TRBV23-1 is classed as an ORF, of uncertain function. CDR3 length: 15 amino acids. The V gene lost 3 bases and the J gene lost 4 bases, with 15 bases spanning the gap. The CDR3 loop reads CASSHIRWGRETQYF. DNA for the CDR3: TGCGCCAGCAGTCACATTCGGTGGGGGCGAGAGACCCAGTACTTC.

The V and J genes are TRBV10-1 and TRBJ1-1; weak D call: TRBD1 (5 bases). Germline CDR1 and CDR2: WNHNN and SYGVQD (reference sequence). This CDR3 region has 10 residues. V was cut by 7 bases and J by 8 bases, with 8 bases left in between. The CDR3 is CASNGGEAFF. As DNA, the CDR3 is TGCGCCAGCAACGGGGGAGAAGCTTTCTTT.

This CDR3 is CASSYSTGEQFF. DNA of the CDR3: TGTGCCAGCAGTTACTCGACGGGTGAGCAGTTCTTC. The genes are TRBV6-5 and TRBJ2-1; D gene uncertain. Trimming cost V 0 bases and J 9 bases, with 6 bases left between them. Germline V gene data show CDR1 as MNHEY and CDR2 as SVGAGI. The CDR3 contains 12 residues.

V usage is TRBV2 and J usage is TRBJ1-1, with D unresolved. The V end was cut by 4 bases, the J end by 1 base, with 10 bases between. Germline values: CDR1 SNHLY, CDR2 FYNNEI. The CDR3 loop spans 14 amino acids. CDR3 sequence: CASSVGNPNTEAFF. DNA of the CDR3: TGTGCCAGCAGTGTGGGGAATCCGAACACTGAAGCTTTCTTT.

This rearrangement joins TRBV21-1 to TRBJ2-5; TRBD2 is taken as the D call from the table, unchecked against the DNA. TRBV21-1 is shown as a pseudogene. This CDR3 is 15 amino acids long. The DNA for the CDR3 is TGTGCCAGCCCCGCGGCTAGCGGGAGTGATGAGACCCAGTACTTC. It translates to CASPAASGSDETQYF.

V gene TRBV7-3 combines with J gene TRBJ2-2; no definite D call. Trimming removed 5 bases at V and 1 base at J, with 5 bases between. This CDR3 spans 13 amino acids. Germline V gene data show CDR1 as SGHTA and CDR2 as FQGTGA. The CDR3 region is CASSGLNTGELFF. CDR3 DNA: TGTGCCAGCAGCGGCCTGAACACCGGGGAGCTGTTTTTT.

This chain connects TRBV29-1 to TRBJ1-1; D ambiguous. CDR1 is SQVTM, CDR2 ANQGSEA, per germline. The ends were cut back, 6 bases at V and 3 bases at J, with 14 bases in the middle. CDR3 length: 13 residues. CDR3 residues: CSVRHGRDTEAFF. DNA for the CDR3: TGCAGCGTGCGACACGGAAGGGACACTGAAGCTTTCTTT.

The CDR3 loop reads CASCRSDGLNYGYTF. CDR3 bases: TGTGCCAGCTGTCGGTCCGACGGACTTAACTATGGCTACACCTTC. The chain has TRBV2 and TRBJ1-2; D is uncertain. The CDR3 contains 15 residues. Trimming removed 8 bases from V and 1 base from J, with 17 bases in between. Germline-derived CDR1 and CDR2 are SNHLY and FYNNEI. Variable domain in full (rest from reference TRBV2 and TRBJ1-2): EPEVTQTPSHQVTQMGQEVILRCVPISNHLYFYWYRQILGQKVEFLVSFYNNEISEKSEIFDDQFSVERPDGSNFTLKIRSTKLEDSAMYFCASCRSDGLNYGYTFGSGTRLTVV.

The chain uses TRBV6-6 and TRBJ2-7, with a tentative D call TRBD1 (7 bases). Trimming took off 6 bases at V and 3 bases at J, with 15 bases between the two ends. Germline CDR1 and CDR2: MNHNY and SVGAGI (reference sequence). The CDR3 spans 14 residues. The CDR3: CASRAGQRIYEQYF. CDR3 coding DNA: TGTGCCAGCAGGGCGGGACAGAGAATCTACGAGCAGTACTTC.

Worth noting for this clone: Compared with germline, one end of the junction differs, possibly owing to a read error. This rearrangement joins TRBV2 to TRBJ2-5; possibly TRBD1 or TRBD2 for D (7 bases each). CDR1 is SNHLY, CDR2 FYNNEI, per germline. CDR3 length: 12 residues. The CDR3 DNA reads TGTGCCAGCAGTGAAGCGGGGGGGACAGAGCACTTC. Amino acids: CASSEAGGTEHF.

V and J are TRBV21-1 and TRBJ1-5; the DNA was not used to check the table's D call, TRBD1. TRBV21-1 is a pseudogene segment. The CDR3 is made up of 16 amino acids. Here the CDR3 DNA reads TGTGCCAGCTGGAGACAGGGGGAATATAGCAATCAGCCCCAGCATTTT. It is translated as CASWRQGEYSNQPQHF.

The chain is built from TRBV7-3 and TRBJ2-2; D is unresolved. The CDR3 totals 16 residues. The V end was cut by 0 bases, the J end by 3 bases, with 11 bases between. Per the germline V gene, CDR1 is SGHTA and CDR2 is FQGTGA. The CDR3 sequence is CASSLTGYEDTGELFF. The CDR3 nucleotides read TGTGCCAGCAGCTTAACGGGCTATGAAGACACCGGGGAGCTGTTTTTT.

The chain joins TRBV28 to TRBJ1-3; no reliable D call. The CDR3 totals 16 residues. Trimming took off 2 bases at V and 0 bases at J, with 11 bases between the two ends. In germline, CDR1 is MDHEN, CDR2 SYDVKM. The CDR3 coding sequence is TGTGCCAGCAGTTTAGGACTTACGAGCTCTGGAAACACCATATATTTT. Translating gives CASSLGLTSSGNTIYF.

The chain carries TRBV5-1 and TRBJ2-1; 7 nucleotides agree with TRBD2. V was clipped by 0 bases and J by 1 base; unmatched bases: 4. CDR1 is SGHRS and CDR2 is YFSETQ in the germline V gene. CDR3 length: 16 residues. The CDR3 bases are TGCGCCAGCAGCTTGGGACTAGCCGTATCCTACAATGAGCAGTTCTTC. This translates into CASSLGLAVSYNEQFF.

This clone was recorded once. This sequence joins TRBV19 and TRBJ2-7; no clear D. Trimming left V 4 bases short and J 3 bases short, with 7 bases between. The CDR3 contains 12 residues. Germline loops: CDR1 LNHDA, CDR2 SQIVND (reference sequence). The CDR3 sequence is CASSSGSYEQYF. The CDR3 DNA sequence: TGTGCCAGTAGTAGCGGTAGCTACGAGCAGTACTTC.

The chain uses TRBV29-1 and TRBJ2-7; 9 bases line up with TRBD1. Trimming took 0 bases from V and 3 from J; bases not matched to a gene: 6. The CDR3 contains 15 residues. Germline V gene data show CDR1 as SQVTM and CDR2 as ANQGSEA. For the CDR3, the DNA is TGCAGCGTTGAAGATCTAGACAGGGGGGTCTACGAGCAGTACTTC. As protein: CSVEDLDRGVYEQYF.

CDR3 DNA sequence: TGTGCCAGCAGTGATTGGCTAGCGGGAGCGGCCGAGCAGTACTTC. Its protein product is CASSDWLAGAAEQYF. The rearrangement joins TRBV2 to TRBJ2-7; 10 bases are shared with TRBD2. Trimming at V came to 3 bases and at J to 6 bases, leaving 8 bases not matched to a gene. The CDR3 is 15 residues long. Germline CDR1 SNHLY, CDR2 FYNNEI. The full variable domain, in which reference TRBV2 and TRBJ2-7 provide the parts outside the CDR3, is EPEVTQTPSHQVTQMGQEVILRCVPISNHLYFYWYRQILGQKVEFLVSFYNNEISEKSEIFDDQFSVERPDGSNFTLKIRSTKLEDSAMYFCASSDWLAGAAEQYFGPGTRLTVT.

The chain is built from TRBV11-3 and TRBJ2-3; D is undetermined. CDR3 length: 13 amino acids. The germline V gene encodes CDR1 SGHNT and CDR2 YENEEA. V was trimmed by 5 bases and J by 10 bases, leaving 16 bases between them. Here the CDR3 DNA reads TGTGCCAGCAGCCAGCCGGTGGAATTTGCGCAGTATTTT. It specifies CASSQPVEFAQYF.